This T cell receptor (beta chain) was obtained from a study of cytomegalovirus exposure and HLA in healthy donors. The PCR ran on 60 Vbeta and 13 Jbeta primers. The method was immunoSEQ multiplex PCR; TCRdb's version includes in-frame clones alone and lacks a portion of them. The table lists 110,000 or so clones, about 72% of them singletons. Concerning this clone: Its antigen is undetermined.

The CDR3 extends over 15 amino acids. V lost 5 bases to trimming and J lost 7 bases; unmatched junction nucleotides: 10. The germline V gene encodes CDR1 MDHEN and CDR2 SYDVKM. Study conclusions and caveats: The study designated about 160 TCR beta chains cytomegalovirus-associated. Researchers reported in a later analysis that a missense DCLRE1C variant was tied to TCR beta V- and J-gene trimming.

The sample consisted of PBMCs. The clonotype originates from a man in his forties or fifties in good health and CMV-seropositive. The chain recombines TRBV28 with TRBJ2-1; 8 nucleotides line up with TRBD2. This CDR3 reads CASSATSAGENEQFF. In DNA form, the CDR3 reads TGTGCCAGCAGTGCAACATCAGCGGGAGAGAATGAGCAGTTCTTC. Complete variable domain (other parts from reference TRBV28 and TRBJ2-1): DVKVTQSSRYLVKRTGEKVFLECVQDMDHENMFWYRQDPGLGLRLIYFSYDVKMKEKGDIPEGYSVSREKKERFSLILESASTNQTSMYLCASSATSAGENEQFFGPGTRLTVL.